This TCR beta chain was identified during a study of shared clonotypes between healthy human individuals. V lost 0 bases and J lost 3; bases outside the gene matches: 4. Germline loops: CDR1 SGDLS, CDR2 YYNGEE. The CDR3 totals 15 residues. Data came from immunoSEQ multiplex PCR; TCRdb stores just in-frame clones and leaves some out. Here the sample spans more than 90,000 clones, less than 80% being singletons. This rearrangement joins TRBV9 to TRBJ2-7; 9 bases agree with TRBD2. Sequencing input: memory CD8+ T cells sorted from blood. Subset noted: CD45RO+ cells pooled with CCR7-negative TemRA cells. This TCR was sampled from a man aged 25 to 45 in good health. CDR3 DNA: TGTGCCAGCAGCGTAGTGGCGGGAGGGGACTACGAGCAGTACTTC. Protein: CASSVVAGGDYEQYF.